These T cell receptor beta chains were read from a single sample in a study of blood T cell repertoires in COVID-19. This table comes from immunoSEQ multiplex PCR, and its TCRdb copy is limited to in-frame clones, with some not included. This table has 200,000 to 250,000 clones, 85% to 90% appearing once. The material sequenced was peripheral blood. The receptors were sampled from a woman in her forties or fifties with acute or convalescent COVID-19. CDR3s include the opening cysteine and the closing phenylalanine or tryptophan. The order of the fields is J gene, clone size, D gene, V gene, CDR3 DNA, CDR3 protein. D genes are given only for firm matches. Some rows have no size entry. The others give once, few or many, or a class for an expanded clone.

j_call: TRBJ2-3; clone_size: .; d_call: .; v_call: TRBV2; cdr3_nt: TGTGCCAGCAGCTCGAGGGGGGGGACAGATACGCAGTATTTT; cdr3_aa: CASSSRGGTDTQYF
j_call: TRBJ1-5; clone_size: .; d_call: .; v_call: TRBV24-1; cdr3_nt: TGTGCCACCGGAGGCACCCTTAGCAATCAGCCCCAGCATTTT; cdr3_aa: CATGGTLSNQPQHF
j_call: TRBJ2-5; clone_size: .; d_call: .; v_call: TRBV27; cdr3_nt: TGTGCCAGCAGTTTTCGACTGGGGGCAGAGACCCAGTACTTC; cdr3_aa: CASSFRLGAETQYF
j_call: TRBJ1-4; clone_size: .; d_call: TRBD1; v_call: TRBV4-1; cdr3_nt: TGCGCCAGCAGCCAACTGACAGGGGTAGAAAAACTGTTTTTT; cdr3_aa: CASSQLTGVEKLFF
j_call: TRBJ2-1; clone_size: .; d_call: TRBD2; v_call: TRBV24-1; cdr3_nt: TGTGCCACCAGTGATTTGCGAGCGGGGCACAATGAGCAGTTCTTC; cdr3_aa: CATSDLRAGHNEQFF
j_call: TRBJ2-3; clone_size: .; d_call: TRBD1; v_call: TRBV5-1; cdr3_nt: TGCGCCAGCAGCTTAGGACAGGGAGGAACAGATACGCAGTATTTT; cdr3_aa: CASSLGQGGTDTQYF
j_call: TRBJ2-1; clone_size: .; d_call: TRBD2; v_call: TRBV24-1; cdr3_nt: TGTGCCACCAGTGATTTGCAGGGAGGGTTAAATGAGCAGTTCTTC; cdr3_aa: CATSDLQGGLNEQFF
j_call: TRBJ1-4; clone_size: .; d_call: TRBD1; v_call: TRBV12-3/TRBV12-4; cdr3_nt: TGTGCCAGCAGCTCAGGGGGCGGGAAAAAACTGTTTTTT; cdr3_aa: CASSSGGGKKLFF
j_call: TRBJ2-2; clone_size: .; d_call: TRBD2; v_call: TRBV19; cdr3_nt: TGTGCCAGTAGTGCTAGCGGGAGGGCCTTAATCGGGGAGCTGTTTTTT; cdr3_aa: CASSASGRALIGELFF
j_call: TRBJ1-1; clone_size: .; d_call: .; v_call: TRBV24-1; cdr3_nt: TGTGCCACCAGTGACAGCCAGGGTTTAAGGACTTTCTTT; cdr3_aa: CATSDSQGLRTFF
j_call: TRBJ2-7; clone_size: .; d_call: TRBD2; v_call: TRBV12-5; cdr3_nt: TGTGCTAGTGGTTTGGTATCTAGCGGGAGGAAGGACGAGCAGTACTTC; cdr3_aa: CASGLVSSGRKDEQYF
j_call: TRBJ2-5; clone_size: .; d_call: TRBD2; v_call: TRBV5-1; cdr3_nt: TGCGCCAGCAGCGAGACTAGCGGCAGGGGGGAGACCCAGTACTTC; cdr3_aa: CASSETSGRGETQYF
j_call: TRBJ1-2; clone_size: once; d_call: TRBD1; v_call: TRBV18; cdr3_nt: TGTGCCAGCTCACCAAGGCCCGGGACAGGGGGTCAAGAAGACTATGGCTACACCTTC; cdr3_aa: CASSPRPGTGGQEDYGYTF
j_call: TRBJ1-1; clone_size: medium-sized; d_call: TRBD1; v_call: TRBV10-3; cdr3_nt: TGTGCCATCAGTGATGGGACAGGGACTGAAGCTTTCTTT; cdr3_aa: CAISDGTGTEAFF
j_call: TRBJ2-1; clone_size: .; d_call: TRBD2; v_call: TRBV28; cdr3_nt: TGTGCCAGCACCATCGGACTAGCGGGACTCAATGAGCAGTTCTTC; cdr3_aa: CASTIGLAGLNEQFF
j_call: TRBJ2-5; clone_size: .; d_call: TRBD1; v_call: TRBV6-6; cdr3_nt: TGTGCCAGCAGCTATGAGGGGACAGGACGGACCCAGTACTTC; cdr3_aa: CASSYEGTGRTQYF